Each of the 14 T cell receptor beta chains below was sequenced from the same sample in a study of blood T cell repertoires in COVID-19. Data came from immunoSEQ multiplex PCR; TCRdb stores just in-frame clones and leaves some out. This sample has some 30,000 clones, with about 91% found just once. Sample: peripheral blood. The receptors shown here come from a man aged 50 or older with active COVID-19.

The CDR3 nucleotides read TGCGCCAGCAGCTTGGGACAGGGTGGATTTGAGACCCAGTACTTC. Translated: CASSLGQGGFETQYF. The chain joins TRBV5-1 to TRBJ2-5, with 7 bases identical to TRBD1. This CDR3 is built from 15 residues. Germline lookup yields CDR1 SGHRS and CDR2 YFSETQ. J lost 5 bases, V lost 0 bases, and 7 bases had no gene match.

This sequence joins TRBV19 and TRBJ2-1; 9 nucleotides match TRBD1. CDR1 LNHDA and CDR2 SQIVND come from the germline V gene (reference sequence). The CDR3 loop spans 16 amino acids. V trimming: 4 bases; J trimming: 1 base; junction bases outside the gene matches: 5. Here the CDR3 DNA reads TGTGCCAGTAGTAAAACAGGGGGCTGGTCCTACAATGAGCAGTTCTTC. Encoded protein: CASSKTGGWSYNEQFF.

The chain employs TRBV10-3 and TRBJ2-7; 7 bases agree with TRBD1. Per germline, CDR1 ENHRY and CDR2 SYGVKD. Losses at the gene ends were 6 bases for V and 3 bases for J; bases not matched to a gene: 8. CDR3 length equals 14 residues. The CDR3 DNA reads TGTGCCATCAGCGATACGACAGGGATCTACGAGCAGTACTTC. The encoded protein is CAISDTTGIYEQYF.

The V call is TRBV11-3, the J call TRBJ1-3; tentative D call: TRBD1 (6 bases). Germline V gives CDR1 SGHNT, CDR2 YENEEA. The V end lost 4 bases, the J end lost 0 bases, and 16 bases lay between the germline ends. This CDR3 has 17 residues. CDR3 in amino acids: CASSSLRTESSGNTIYF. The CDR3 DNA reads TGTGCCAGCAGCTCTCTTCGGACAGAGAGCTCTGGAAACACCATATATTTT. Full variable domain (remainder filled in from reference TRBV11-3 and TRBJ1-3): EAGVVQSPRYKIIEKKQPVAFWCNPISGHNTLYWYLQNLGQGPELLIRYENEEAVDDSQLPKDRFSAERLKGVDSTLKIQPAELGDSAVYLCASSSLRTESSGNTIYFGEGSWLTVV.

This sequence joins TRBV2 and TRBJ1-2; maybe TRBD1 (6 bases). The CDR3 sequence is 15 residues long. The germline V and J ends were trimmed by 8 bases and 4 bases, with 20 bases remaining between them. CDR1 is SNHLY and CDR2 is FYNNEI in the germline V gene. The CDR3 is CASDTRAVTGYGYTF. The CDR3 region has the DNA TGTGCCAGCGATACTAGAGCGGTGACAGGCTATGGCTACACCTTC.

In this sample, this clone turned up a few times. The chain employs TRBV19 and TRBJ2-7; D possibly corresponds to TRBD1 (6 bases). V lost 4 bases and J lost 2, with 15 bases in between. Germline V gene lookup returns CDR1 LNHDA and CDR2 SQIVND (reference sequence). This CDR3 is built from 15 residues. The CDR3 sequence: CASSTRGTKTYEQYF. The CDR3 DNA follows: TGTGCCAGTAGTACGAGAGGGACAAAAACCTACGAGCAGTACTTC.

This chain uses TRBV25-1 with TRBJ2-5, with TRBD1 matching over 8 bases. Germline-derived CDR1 and CDR2 are MGHDK and SYGVNS. Germline trimming cut 3 bases from V and 4 bases from J; bases unmatched to any gene: 10. The CDR3 runs 16 residues. This CDR3 reads CASSDDRTGTRETQYF. CDR3 coding DNA: TGTGCCAGCAGTGACGACCGGACAGGGACCCGAGAGACCCAGTACTTC.

The chain joins TRBV21-1 to TRBJ2-7; the table's D call of TRBD1 was not tested on the DNA. TRBV21-1 is flagged as a pseudogene. The CDR3 spans 15 residues. The CDR3 nucleotides read TGTGCCAGCAGTTCTCCACGGGACAGCTTACGAGAGCAGTACTTC. Its protein is CASSSPRDSLREQYF.

The chain is built from TRBV11-3 and TRBJ1-1; 8 bases are shared with TRBD1. Trimming cost V 5 bases and J 1 base; bases outside gene matches: 6. The CDR3 spans 15 residues. CDR1 and CDR2 (germline): SGHNT, YENEEA. The CDR3 loop reads CASSTQGVGNTEAFF. In DNA, the CDR3 is TGTGCCAGCAGCACACAGGGGGTGGGGAACACTGAAGCTTTCTTT.

The chain couples TRBV9 to TRBJ2-3; TRBD2 matches 8 bases. Germline V gene lookup returns CDR1 SGDLS and CDR2 YYNGEE. This CDR3 is 15 amino acids long. Trimming took 2 bases from V and 5 from J; bases not matched to a gene: 7. The CDR3 DNA reads TGTGCCAGCAGCGTGCCTAGCGGGCGGGGAGATACGCAGTATTTT. It yields the protein CASSVPSGRGDTQYF.

The V gene is TRBV5-1, the J gene TRBJ2-1; 7 bases map to TRBD1. Unmatched junction bases numbered 8, after V lost 4 bases and J lost 7 bases. The CDR3 runs 14 residues. Germline V gene sequence: CDR1 SGHRS, CDR2 YFSETQ. CDR3 in amino acids: CASSLGDRANEQFF. As DNA, the CDR3 is TGCGCCAGCAGCCTCGGCGACAGGGCGAATGAGCAGTTCTTC. The variable domain in full, completed from reference TRBV5-1 and TRBJ2-1, reads KAGVTQTPRYLIKTRGQQVTLSCSPISGHRSVSWYQQTPGQGLQFLFEYFSETQRNKGNFPGRFSGRQFSNSRSEMNVSTLELGDSALYLCASSLGDRANEQFFGPGTRLTVL.

V is TRBV3-1 (or the pseudogene TRBV3-2) and J is TRBJ1-1; 7 bases agree with TRBD1. Germline V gene sequence: CDR1 LGHDT, CDR2 YNNKEL (reference sequence). V was clipped by 2 bases and J by 7 bases; unmatched bases: 4. There are 13 residues in the CDR3. The CDR3 here is CASSQYGDSEAFF. CDR3 in DNA: TGTGCCAGCAGCCAATACGGGGACAGTGAAGCTTTCTTT.

This chain connects TRBV7-8 to TRBJ2-5; 11 bases align to TRBD2. Trimming removed 4 bases from V and 4 bases from J; junction bases left unmatched: 11. The germline gives CDR1 SGHVS, CDR2 FQNEAQ. The CDR3 extends over 17 amino acids. CDR3 sequence: CASSSLGLAGGGETQYF. CDR3 nucleotide sequence: TGTGCCAGCAGCTCCCTTGGACTAGCGGGCGGAGGAGAGACCCAGTACTTC.

The chain links TRBV3-1 (or the pseudogene TRBV3-2) to TRBJ1-4, with D perhaps TRBD1 (6 bases). The germline CDR1 and CDR2 sequences are LGHDT and YNNKEL (reference sequence). CDR3 length: 16 amino acids. V was clipped by 0 bases and J by 2 bases, with 10 bases between them. The CDR3 nucleotides read TGTGCCAGCAGCCAAGATTCACAGGGCACTAATGAAAAACTGTTTTTT. As protein: CASSQDSQGTNEKLFF.